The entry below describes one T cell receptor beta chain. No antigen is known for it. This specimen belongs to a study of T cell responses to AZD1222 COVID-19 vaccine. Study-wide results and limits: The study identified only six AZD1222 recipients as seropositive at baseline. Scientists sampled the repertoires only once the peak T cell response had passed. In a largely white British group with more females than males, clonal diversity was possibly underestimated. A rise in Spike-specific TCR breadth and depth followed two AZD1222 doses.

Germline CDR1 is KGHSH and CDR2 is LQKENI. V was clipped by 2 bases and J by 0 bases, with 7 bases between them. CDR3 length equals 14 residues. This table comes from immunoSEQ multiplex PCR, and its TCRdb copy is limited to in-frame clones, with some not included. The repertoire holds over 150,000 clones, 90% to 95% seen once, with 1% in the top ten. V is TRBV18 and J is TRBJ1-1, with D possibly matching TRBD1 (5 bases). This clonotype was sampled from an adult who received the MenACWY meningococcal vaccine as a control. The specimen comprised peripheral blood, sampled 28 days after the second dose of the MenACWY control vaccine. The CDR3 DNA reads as TGTGCCAGCTCACCAGACAGCATGAACACTGAAGCTTTCTTT. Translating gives CASSPDSMNTEAFF.